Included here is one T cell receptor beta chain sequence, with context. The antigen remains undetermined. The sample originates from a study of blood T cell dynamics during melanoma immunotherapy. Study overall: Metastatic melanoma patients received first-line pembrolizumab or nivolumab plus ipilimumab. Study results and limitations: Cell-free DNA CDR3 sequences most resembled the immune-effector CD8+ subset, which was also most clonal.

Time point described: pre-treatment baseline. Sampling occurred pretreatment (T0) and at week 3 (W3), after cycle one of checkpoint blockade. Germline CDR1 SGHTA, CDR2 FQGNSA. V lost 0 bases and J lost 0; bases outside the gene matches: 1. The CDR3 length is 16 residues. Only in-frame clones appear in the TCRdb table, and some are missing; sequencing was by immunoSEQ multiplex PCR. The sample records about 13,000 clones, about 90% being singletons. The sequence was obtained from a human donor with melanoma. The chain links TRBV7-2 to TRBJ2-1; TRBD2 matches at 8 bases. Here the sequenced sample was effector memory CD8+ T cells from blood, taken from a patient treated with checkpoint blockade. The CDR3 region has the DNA TGTGCCAGCAGCTTAGCGCGGGGGGACTCCTACAATGAGCAGTTCTTC. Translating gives CASSLARGDSYNEQFF.